The source of this T cell receptor beta chain is a study of shared clonotypes between healthy human individuals. Study-wide points: Unshared clonotypes carried lower generation probabilities than those common to all four donors.

V dropped 8 bases and J dropped 6; count of bases not matched to a gene: 13. The CDR3 is 15 amino acids. CDR1 is SGHRS and CDR2 is YFSETQ in the germline V gene. A remark on this clone: Antigen: not known.

TCRdb's table, derived via immunoSEQ multiplex PCR, lists solely in-frame clones and lacks some. The top ten hold roughly 0.13% of the sample, which has around 2.1 million clones, 95% seen once. Source material: naive CD4+ T cells sorted from blood. Sample subset: CD45RA+ positively selected. The sequence was collected from a man aged 18 to 30 in good health. This chain uses TRBV5-1 with TRBJ2-2, with 7 bases fitting TRBD1. The CDR3 sequence is CASRQGIISAGELFF. The CDR3 coding sequence is TGCGCCAGTCGACAGGGAATTATTTCGGCCGGGGAGCTGTTTTTT.